This T cell receptor beta chain derives from a study of T cell changes during pregnancy in multiple sclerosis. The CDR3 sequence is 18 residues long. CDR1 is MNHNS and CDR2 is SASEGT in the germline V gene. V shed 4 bases and J 0 bases; nucleotides not matched to a gene: 7. Generated by immunoSEQ multiplex PCR, the TCRdb table keeps only in-frame clones and is missing some. The sample lists 57,000 or so clones; around 93% were seen once. The input for sequencing was peripheral blood, taken after pregnancy. This sequence was found in a female donor in good health, enrolled as a control in a pregnancy study. The chain employs TRBV6-1 and TRBJ2-4; 12 bases are a match to TRBD2. The CDR3 sequence: CASSGDRTSGIAKNIQYF. The CDR3 DNA reads as TGTGCCAGCAGTGGGGATCGGACTAGCGGGATAGCCAAAAACATTCAGTACTTC.